Listed here are 7 T cell receptor beta chains from one sample, sequenced in a study of neurological immune-mediated disorders. MiXCR, applied by TCRdb to the 5' RACE reads, yields one record per CDR3 protein. The repertoire consists of more than 35,000 distinct CDR3 sequences, with about 6.3% occurring once and the leading ten covering about 0.6%. What was sequenced was CD4+ T cells from blood. Receptor source: a woman aged 40 to 50 in good health.

This clonotype showed up many times. V and J are TRBV7-2 and TRBJ1-5, with 8 bases matching TRBD1. Germline loops: CDR1 SGHTA, CDR2 FQGNSA. The trim removed 1 base at V and 6 bases at J, leaving 5 bases unmatched. The CDR3 has 15 amino acids. The CDR3: CASSLGTGFFQPQHF. In nucleotides, the CDR3 is TGTGCCAGCAGCTTAGGGACAGGGTTTTTTCAGCCCCAGCATTTT.

This clonotype was detected ten times or more. This chain links TRBV12-3 or TRBV12-4 with TRBJ2-7; the D gene is possibly TRBD1 (6 bases). Trimming pared 6 bases from V and 2 bases from J, leaving 14 bases between. This CDR3 is built from 14 residues. The CDR3 DNA reads as TGTGCCAGCAGGATAAACAGGGACGCCTACGAGCAGTACTTC. This sequence encodes CASRINRDAYEQYF.

This clonotype has ten or more counts. The CDR3 DNA follows: TGCGCCAGCAGCCAACTGCCCCCACCCTTCTCCTACAATGAGCAGTTCTTC. Translated: CASSQLPPPFSYNEQFF. J is TRBJ2-1 and V is TRBV4-1; D not certain. Per the germline V gene, CDR1 is MGHRA and CDR2 is YSYEKL. The CDR3 spans 17 residues. Deletions cut 2 bases from V and 0 bases from J, with 14 bases between.

This clonotype has a count of ten or more. The chain joins TRBV10-3 to TRBJ1-5; D is perhaps TRBD1 (5 bases). Looked up from germline, CDR1 is ENHRY and CDR2 is SYGVKD. V was trimmed by 0 bases and J by 7 bases, leaving 10 bases between them. The CDR3 spans 14 residues. The CDR3 sequence: CAISESRGGQPQHF. DNA of the CDR3: TGTGCCATCAGTGAGTCGAGGGGCGGGCAGCCCCAGCATTTT.

This clonotype has a count of ten or more. The chain links TRBV7-2 to TRBJ2-5; 7 nucleotides line up with TRBD2. The CDR3 is 15 residues long. With 4 bases clipped from V and 4 bases from J, the junction kept 9 bases outside the gene matches. Per the germline V gene, CDR1 is SGHTA and CDR2 is FQGNSA. The CDR3 DNA sequence: TGTGCCAGCAGCTCGGGACGGGGGAGGGGAGAGACCCAGTACTTC. It is translated as CASSSGRGRGETQYF.

This clonotype was counted at least ten times. This rearrangement joins TRBV12-3 or TRBV12-4 to TRBJ1-1; perhaps TRBD1 as D (6 bases). This CDR3 is 13 amino acids long. V lost 4 bases and J lost 5, with 11 bases in between. For the CDR3, the DNA is TGTGCCAGCAGTTATACAGGGAGTACTGAAGCTTTCTTT. Protein: CASSYTGSTEAFF.

This clonotype has ten or more counts. J is TRBJ2-3 and V is TRBV5-6; 8 positions agree with TRBD2. CDR3 length equals 15 residues. V shed 5 bases and J 2 bases; nucleotides not matched to a gene: 7. The V gene's germline CDR1 is SGHDT and CDR2 YYEEEE. CDR3 in DNA: TGTGCCAGCAGTTGGGCGGGAGGAGCCACAGATACGCAGTATTTT. Translated: CASSWAGGATDTQYF.